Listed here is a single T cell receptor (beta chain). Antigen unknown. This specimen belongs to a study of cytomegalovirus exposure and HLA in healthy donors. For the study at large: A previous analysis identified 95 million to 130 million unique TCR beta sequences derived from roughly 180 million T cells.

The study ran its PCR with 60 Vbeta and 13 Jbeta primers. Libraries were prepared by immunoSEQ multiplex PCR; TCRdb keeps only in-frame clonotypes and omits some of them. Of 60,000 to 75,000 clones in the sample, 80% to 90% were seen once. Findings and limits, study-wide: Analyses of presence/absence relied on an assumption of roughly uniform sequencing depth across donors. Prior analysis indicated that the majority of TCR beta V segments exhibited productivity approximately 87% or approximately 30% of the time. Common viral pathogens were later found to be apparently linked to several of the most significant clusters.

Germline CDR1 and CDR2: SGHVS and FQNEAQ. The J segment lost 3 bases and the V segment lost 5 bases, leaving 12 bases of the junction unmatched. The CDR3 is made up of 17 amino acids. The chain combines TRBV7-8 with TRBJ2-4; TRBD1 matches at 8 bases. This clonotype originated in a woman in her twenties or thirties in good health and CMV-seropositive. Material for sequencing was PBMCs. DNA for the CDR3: TGTGCCAGCAGCCCCAGGGAGACAGGGGCCCACAAAAACATTCAGTACTTC. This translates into CASSPRETGAHKNIQYF.